This T cell receptor beta chain was recorded in a study of blood T cells in healthy people across ages. A second PCR, run for roughly 7 to 11 cycles, used a sample-barcoded 5' primer plus a J-beta primer mix. Via MiXCR, TCRdb re-called the 5' RACE reads, giving one row per CDR3 protein. In the table there are 1 million or so distinct CDR3 sequences, over 35% of which are singletons. Healthy Caucasians from Russia aged roughly 6 to 90 served as donors. CDR3 length: 15 residues. In germline, CDR1 is MNHEY, CDR2 SMNVEV (reference sequence). V gave up 3 bases and J gave up 4 bases; unmatched junction bases: 8.

What was sequenced was blood. J is TRBJ2-7 and V is TRBV27, with 8 bases identical to TRBD1. This receptor was identified in a woman aged 60-75 years in good health. The CDR3 reads CASSFLSGGSYEQYF. The CDR3 nucleotides are TGTGCCAGCAGTTTCCTGTCAGGGGGCTCGTACGAGCAGTACTTC.